A selection of T cell receptor beta chains follows, all from one sample in a study of early T cells in non-severe SARS-CoV-2 infection. TCRdb re-called the 5' RACE reads through MiXCR, storing one row per CDR3 protein. The data contain over 70,000 distinct CDR3 sequences, around 14% of them singletons. The source material was whole blood. All receptors come from an adult who was a healthcare worker with PCR-confirmed SARS-CoV-2 infection or an uninfected control (not recorded which). CDR3s include the opening cysteine and the closing phenylalanine or tryptophan.

v_gene	j_gene	len	CDR3aa
TRBV6-5	TRBJ2-5	16	CASSIRDRGPIETQYF
TRBV2	TRBJ2-1	17	CASKGRGWESPRHEQFF
TRBV3-1	TRBJ2-3	13	CASSQIFLDTQYF
TRBV2	TRBJ1-2	12	CASSERTYGYTF
TRBV5-1	TRBJ2-1	17	CASSLFSGAGVYNEQFF
TRBV20-1	TRBJ2-3	14	CSAAGEIIRDTQYF
TRBV9	TRBJ1-2	17	CASSINPAGGLAYGYTF
TRBV14	TRBJ2-1	16	CASSQDFQRPYNEQFF
TRBV7-9	TRBJ1-1	13	CASRGGGITEAFF
TRBV6-5	TRBJ2-7	15	CASSSGGTRSYEQYF
TRBV7-6	TRBJ1-1	14	CASSGGVENTEAFF
TRBV20-1	TRBJ2-7	12	CSASRHSYEQYF
TRBV30	TRBJ1-1	13	CAWSPGMNTEAFF
TRBV7-2	TRBJ2-7	15	CASSLKQGTAYEQYF
TRBV14	TRBJ2-1	14	CASSQLLATGSQFF
TRBV12-3/TRBV12-4	TRBJ2-7	14	CASRRSGLIYEQYF
TRBV7-9	TRBJ1-1	15	CASRSPMGGGTEAFF
TRBV6-5	TRBJ1-2	13	CASSQQGDYGHTF
TRBV14	TRBJ2-5	14	CASSFQFGWETQYF
TRBV7-8	TRBJ1-6	15	CASSSYRDLRSPLHF
TRBV5-4	TRBJ2-7	16	CASSSLSGLAGDEQYF
TRBV29-1	TRBJ1-2	14	CSVDSGPANYGYTF
TRBV24-1	TRBJ2-1	12	CATSSPNNEQFF
TRBV3-1	TRBJ1-5	17	CASSQEVGGGVGQPQHF
TRBV28	TRBJ2-1	13	CASSLPRRNEQFF
TRBV6-5	TRBJ1-2	14	CASSYIMGGYGYTF
TRBV10-2	TRBJ1-1	15	CASGGVGMIGTEAFF
TRBV20-1	TRBJ2-1	13	CSASGTSYNEQFF
TRBV15	TRBJ1-5	15	CVTTQYRGSNQPQHF
TRBV3-1	TRBJ2-5	13	CASSRLGLETQYF
TRBV29-1	TRBJ2-1	14	CSVLTGGKNNEQFF
TRBV28	TRBJ1-1	15	CASNRRGTGATEAFF
TRBV7-9	TRBJ1-4	15	CASSRSQTGGEKLFF
TRBV7-6	TRBJ2-3	17	CASSLASGGLAGLTQYF